This T cell receptor (beta chain) came from a study of CD8 T cells in Susac syndrome. Sequencing targeted TCR beta in blood CD8+ and CD4+ T cells. Relapsing-remitting disease, either stable or active, was present in the treatment-naive patients who were the multiple sclerosis controls. Bulk CD8+ and CD4+ cells came from magnetic negative isolation; CD8+ TEMRA by FACS. Germline lookup yields CDR1 SGHAT and CDR2 FQNNGV. Deletions cut 0 bases from V and 0 bases from J, with 3 bases between. This CDR3 is 13 amino acids long. With random hexamers, reverse transcription was performed on about 0.45 to 1 ug of RNA. Multiplex PCR with immunoSEQ amplified the TCR beta CDR3 across 54 Vbeta and 13 Jbeta. Each CDR3 protein is one row after TCRdb ran MiXCR on the immunoSEQ multiplex PCR reads. The sample has fewer than 200,000 distinct CDR3 sequences; 85% to 95% are singletons.

The rearrangement joins TRBV11-2 to TRBJ2-7, with D hard to call. This sequence originates from a human donor with multiple sclerosis. Sample: CD8+ T cells from PBMCs. The DNA for the CDR3 is TGTGCCAGCAGCTTAGATACCTCCTACGAGCAGTACTTC. Amino acids: CASSLDTSYEQYF. Variable domain in full (rest from reference TRBV11-2 and TRBJ2-7): EAGVAQSPRYKIIEKRQSVAFWCNPISGHATLYWYQQILGQGPKLLIQFQNNGVVDDSQLPKDRFSAERLKGVDSTLKIQPAKLEDSAVYLCASSLDTSYEQYFGPGTRLTVT.